One sample yielded the 4 T cell receptor beta chains listed below, sequenced in a study of blood T cell repertoires in COVID-19. The table came from immunoSEQ multiplex PCR; TCRdb's copy has only in-frame clones and leaves some out. The table shows a few hundred thousand clones, with 80% to 90% occurring only once. The sample was PBMCs or T cells enriched from blood (not recorded which). The origin of the receptors is an older woman who had recovered from COVID-19.

The sample holds a few counts of this clone. The chain combines TRBV5-6 with TRBJ2-5; 7 bases fit TRBD1. Germline trimming cut 3 bases from V and 2 bases from J; bases unmatched to any gene: 4. Germline assignment: CDR1 SGHDT and CDR2 YYEEEE. The CDR3 has 14 amino acids. For the CDR3, the DNA is TGTGCCAGCAGCTCACAACAGGGGCAAGAGACCCAGTACTTC. Translation: CASSSQQGQETQYF.

The gene calls are TRBV5-1 and TRBJ2-7; D might be TRBD2 (6 bases). Trimming cost V 2 bases and J 2 bases, with 14 bases left between them. From germline, CDR1 is SGHRS and CDR2 YFSETQ. This CDR3 is built from 15 residues. The CDR3 DNA is TGCGCCAGCAGCTTCTGGGCGGGATCTACCTACGAGCAGTACTTC. Translated: CASSFWAGSTYEQYF.

The chain is built from TRBV18 and TRBJ2-1; 7 positions match TRBD1. In germline, CDR1 is KGHSH, CDR2 LQKENI. The CDR3 is 16 residues long. Trimming at V came to 4 bases and at J to 0 bases, leaving 6 bases not matched to a gene. The CDR3 loop reads CASSRDRDSSYNEQFF. Here the CDR3 DNA reads TGTGCCAGCTCACGAGACAGGGATAGCTCCTACAATGAGCAGTTCTTC.

The chain recombines TRBV9 with TRBJ2-7; no definite D call. The germline CDR1 and CDR2 sequences are SGDLS and YYNGEE. Trimming took off 4 bases at V and 0 bases at J, with 8 bases between the two ends. The CDR3 sequence is 13 residues long. The CDR3 spells CASSPKTSYEQYF. The CDR3 DNA follows: TGTGCCAGCAGCCCTAAAACCTCCTACGAGCAGTACTTC. The full variable domain, with the rest looked up from reference TRBV9 and TRBJ2-7, is DSGVTQTPKHLITATGQRVTLRCSPRSGDLSVYWYQQSLDQGLQFLIQYYNGEERAKGNILERFSAQQFPDLHSELNLSSLELGDSALYFCASSPKTSYEQYFGPGTRLTVT.